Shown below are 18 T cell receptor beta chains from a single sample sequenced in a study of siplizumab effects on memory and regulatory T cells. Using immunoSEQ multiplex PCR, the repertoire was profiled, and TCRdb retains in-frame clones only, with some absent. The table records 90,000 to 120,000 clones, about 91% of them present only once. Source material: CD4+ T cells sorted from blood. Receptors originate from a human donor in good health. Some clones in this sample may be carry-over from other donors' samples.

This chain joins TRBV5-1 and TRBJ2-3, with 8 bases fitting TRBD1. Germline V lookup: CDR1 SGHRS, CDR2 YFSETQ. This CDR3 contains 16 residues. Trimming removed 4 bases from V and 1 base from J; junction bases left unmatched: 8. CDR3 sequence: CASSLVDRARTDTQYF. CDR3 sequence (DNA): TGCGCCAGCAGCCTAGTGGACAGGGCTCGCACAGATACGCAGTATTTT.

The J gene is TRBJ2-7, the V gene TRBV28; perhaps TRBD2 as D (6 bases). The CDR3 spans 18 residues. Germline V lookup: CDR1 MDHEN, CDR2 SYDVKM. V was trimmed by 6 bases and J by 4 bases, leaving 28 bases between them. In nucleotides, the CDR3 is TGTGCCAGCAGCCCGCTCATCCCTCGCCGGGGGTCCCTTTACGAGCAGTACTTC. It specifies CASSPLIPRRGSLYEQYF.

The CDR3 here is CSAGQTGTQYF. The CDR3 region has the DNA TGCAGTGCTGGACAGACGGGGACCCAGTACTTC. V and J are TRBV20-1 and TRBJ2-5; D possibly corresponds to TRBD1 (6 bases). This CDR3 contains 11 residues. Germline CDR1 DFQATT, CDR2 SNEGSKA (reference sequence). Trimming cost V 5 bases and J 7 bases, with 11 bases left between them.

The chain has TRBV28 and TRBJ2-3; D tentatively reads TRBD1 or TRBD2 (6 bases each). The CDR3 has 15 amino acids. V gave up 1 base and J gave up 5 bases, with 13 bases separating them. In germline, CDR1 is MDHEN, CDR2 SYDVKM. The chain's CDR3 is CASSLFGRGQDTQYF. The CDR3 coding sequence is TGTGCCAGCAGTTTATTTGGGCGGGGACAAGATACGCAGTATTTT. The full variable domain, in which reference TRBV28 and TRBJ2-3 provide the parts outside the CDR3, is DVKVTQSSRYLVKRTGEKVFLECVQDMDHENMFWYRQDPGLGLRLIYFSYDVKMKEKGDIPEGYSVSREKKERFSLILESASTNQTSMYLCASSLFGRGQDTQYFGPGTRLTVL.

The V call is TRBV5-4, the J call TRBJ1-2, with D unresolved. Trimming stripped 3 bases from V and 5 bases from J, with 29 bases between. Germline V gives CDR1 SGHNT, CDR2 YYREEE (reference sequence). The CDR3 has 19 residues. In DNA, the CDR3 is TGTGCCAGCAGCTACGAGAGGGCCCCGCTACTACTCAAAATTTATGGCTACACCTTC. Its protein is CASSYERAPLLLKIYGYTF. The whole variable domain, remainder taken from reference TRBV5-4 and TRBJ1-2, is ETGVTQSPTHLIKTRGQQVTLRCSSQSGHNTVSWYQQALGQGPQFIFQYYREEENGRGNFPPRFSGLQFPNYSSELNVNALELDDSALYLCASSYERAPLLLKIYGYTFGSGTRLTVV.

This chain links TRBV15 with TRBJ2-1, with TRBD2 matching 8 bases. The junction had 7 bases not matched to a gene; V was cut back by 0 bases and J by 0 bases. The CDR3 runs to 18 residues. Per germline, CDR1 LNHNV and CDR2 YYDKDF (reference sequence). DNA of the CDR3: TGTGCCACCAGCAGAGACCTAGCGGGCTATAGCTCCTACAATGAGCAGTTCTTC. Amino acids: CATSRDLAGYSSYNEQFF.

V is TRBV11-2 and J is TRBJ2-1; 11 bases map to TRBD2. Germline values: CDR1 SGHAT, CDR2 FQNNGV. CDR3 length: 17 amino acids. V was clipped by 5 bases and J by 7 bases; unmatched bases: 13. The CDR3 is CASSGGLGLAGGNEQFF. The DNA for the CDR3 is TGTGCCAGCAGCGGCGGCCTGGGGCTAGCGGGAGGTAATGAGCAGTTCTTC.

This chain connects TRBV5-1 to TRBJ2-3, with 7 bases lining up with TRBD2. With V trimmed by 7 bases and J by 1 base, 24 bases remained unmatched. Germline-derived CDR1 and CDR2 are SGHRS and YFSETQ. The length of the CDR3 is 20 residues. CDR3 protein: CASRLPFSGYDVDGTDTQYF. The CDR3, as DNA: TGCGCCAGCCGGCTACCGTTTAGCGGGTACGATGTTGACGGCACAGATACGCAGTATTTT.

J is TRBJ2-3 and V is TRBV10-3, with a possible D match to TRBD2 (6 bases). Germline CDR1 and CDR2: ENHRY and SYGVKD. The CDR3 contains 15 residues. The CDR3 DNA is TGTGCGTCCCAACCGGGACTGCACAATACAGATACGCAGTATTTT. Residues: CASQPGLHNTDTQYF.

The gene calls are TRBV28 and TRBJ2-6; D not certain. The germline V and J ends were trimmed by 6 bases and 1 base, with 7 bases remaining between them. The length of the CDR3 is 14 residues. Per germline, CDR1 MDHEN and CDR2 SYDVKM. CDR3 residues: CASRLSSGANVLTF. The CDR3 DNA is TGTGCCAGCAGACTTTCGTCTGGGGCCAACGTCCTGACTTTC.

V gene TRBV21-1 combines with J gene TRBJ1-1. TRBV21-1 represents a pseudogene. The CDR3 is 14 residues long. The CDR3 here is CASTALTGPGEAFF. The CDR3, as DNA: TGTGCCAGCACCGCCTTAACCGGGCCTGGAGAAGCTTTCTTT.

CDR3 protein: CASSLGRASDTQYF. In DNA, the CDR3 is TGTGCCAGCAGCTTAGGGAGGGCATCAGATACGCAGTATTTT. The V call is TRBV7-3, the J call TRBJ2-3; 7 bases match TRBD2. From germline, CDR1 is SGHTA and CDR2 FQGTGA. J was trimmed by 4 bases and V by 2 bases; bases with no gene match: 3. The CDR3 runs 14 residues.

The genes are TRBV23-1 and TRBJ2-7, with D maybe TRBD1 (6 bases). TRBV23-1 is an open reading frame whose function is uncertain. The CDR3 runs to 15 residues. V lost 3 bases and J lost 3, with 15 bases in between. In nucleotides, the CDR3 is TGCGCCAGCAGTCACCCGGGACACCCACACTACGAGCAGTACTTC. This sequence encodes CASSHPGHPHYEQYF.

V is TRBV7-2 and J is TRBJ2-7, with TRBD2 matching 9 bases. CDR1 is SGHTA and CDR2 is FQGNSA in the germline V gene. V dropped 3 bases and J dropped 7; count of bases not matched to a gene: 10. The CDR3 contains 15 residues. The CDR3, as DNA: TGTGCCAGCAGCTTTCACCGCGGGAGGGTCGGAGAGCAGTACTTC. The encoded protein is CASSFHRGRVGEQYF.

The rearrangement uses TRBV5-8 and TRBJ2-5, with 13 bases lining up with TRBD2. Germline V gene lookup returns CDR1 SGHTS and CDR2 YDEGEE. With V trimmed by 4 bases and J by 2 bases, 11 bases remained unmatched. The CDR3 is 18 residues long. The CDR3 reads CASSAGTSGTRTQETQYF. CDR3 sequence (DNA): TGTGCCAGCAGCGCCGGGACTAGCGGGACACGGACACAAGAGACCCAGTACTTC.

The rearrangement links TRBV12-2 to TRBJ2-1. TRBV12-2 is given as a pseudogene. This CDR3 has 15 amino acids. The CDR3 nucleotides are TGTGCAAGTCGCTTAGGAGGGGTTTCCTACAATGAGCAGTTCTTC. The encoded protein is CASRLGGVSYNEQFF.

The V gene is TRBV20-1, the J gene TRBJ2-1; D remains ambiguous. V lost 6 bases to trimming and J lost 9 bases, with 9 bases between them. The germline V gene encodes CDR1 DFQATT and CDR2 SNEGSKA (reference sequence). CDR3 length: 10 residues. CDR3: CSAEAGEQFF. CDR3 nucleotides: TGCAGTGCGGAAGCAGGTGAGCAGTTCTTC.

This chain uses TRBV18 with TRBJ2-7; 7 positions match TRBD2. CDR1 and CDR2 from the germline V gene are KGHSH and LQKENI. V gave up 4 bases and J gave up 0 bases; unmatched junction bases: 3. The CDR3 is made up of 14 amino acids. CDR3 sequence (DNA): TGTGCCAGCTCACAGCGCGGGAGCTCCTACGAGCAGTACTTC. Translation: CASSQRGSSYEQYF.